This TCR beta chain was captured by sequencing in a study of cytomegalovirus exposure and HLA in healthy donors. PCR was performed using 60 Vbeta and 13 Jbeta primers. Only in-frame clones appear in the TCRdb table, and some are missing; sequencing was by immunoSEQ multiplex PCR. The table includes some 130,000 clones, 75% to 85% detected once. In regard to this clone: Its antigen is not identified.

CDR3 length: 13 amino acids. Germline V gene lookup returns CDR1 ENHRY and CDR2 SYGVKD. The V end lost 6 bases, the J end lost 8 bases, and 11 bases lay between the germline ends. The study's findings and limits: As was reported, the classifier diagnosed cytomegalovirus status with high specificity and sensitivity. There were some V segments, including TRBV6-2 and TRBV6-3, excluded as indistinguishable. Reportedly, HLA-A and HLA-B alleles of most subjects were accurately predicted from TCR beta. Three chains tied to CMV proved CMV antigen-specific in vitro.

The rearrangement uses TRBV10-3 and TRBJ1-6; no reliable D call. The material sequenced was PBMCs. This clonotype originated in a man between 25 and 39 years old in good health and CMV-seronegative. The CDR3 reads CAISLGRDSPLHF. CDR3 DNA sequence: TGTGCCATCAGCCTGGGTCGGGATTCACCCCTCCACTTT.